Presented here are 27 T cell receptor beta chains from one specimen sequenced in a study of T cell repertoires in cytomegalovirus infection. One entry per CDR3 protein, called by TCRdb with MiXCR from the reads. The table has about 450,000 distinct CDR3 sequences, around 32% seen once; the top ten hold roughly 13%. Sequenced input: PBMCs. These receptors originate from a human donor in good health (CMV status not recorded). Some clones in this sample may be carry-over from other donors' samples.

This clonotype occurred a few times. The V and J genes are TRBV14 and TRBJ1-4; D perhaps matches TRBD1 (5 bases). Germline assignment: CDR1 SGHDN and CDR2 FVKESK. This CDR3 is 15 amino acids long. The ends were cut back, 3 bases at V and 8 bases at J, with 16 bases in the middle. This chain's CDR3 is CASSHGGVLREKLFF. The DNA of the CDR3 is TGTGCCAGCAGCCACGGAGGGGTTCTCCGAGAAAAACTGTTTTTT. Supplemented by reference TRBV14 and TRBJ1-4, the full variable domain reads EAGVTQFPSHSVIEKGQTVTLRCDPISGHDNLYWYRRVMGKEIKFLLHFVKESKQDESGMPNNRFLAERTGGTYSTLKVQPAELEDSGVYFCASSHGGVLREKLFFGSGTQLSVL.

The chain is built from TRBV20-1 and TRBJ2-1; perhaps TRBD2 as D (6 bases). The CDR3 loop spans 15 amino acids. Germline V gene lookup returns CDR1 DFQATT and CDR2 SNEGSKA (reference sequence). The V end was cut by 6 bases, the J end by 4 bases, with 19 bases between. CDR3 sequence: CSAKSGERSYNEQFF. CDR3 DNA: TGCAGTGCCAAATCGGGGGAGCGATCTTACAATGAGCAGTTCTTC.

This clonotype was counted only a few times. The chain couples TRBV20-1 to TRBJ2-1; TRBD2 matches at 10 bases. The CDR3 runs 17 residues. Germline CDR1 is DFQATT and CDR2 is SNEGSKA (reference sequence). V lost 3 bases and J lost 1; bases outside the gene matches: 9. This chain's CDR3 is CSASPISGGLSYNEQFF. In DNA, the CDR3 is TGCAGTGCTAGTCCGATTAGCGGGGGGTTGTCCTACAATGAGCAGTTCTTC.

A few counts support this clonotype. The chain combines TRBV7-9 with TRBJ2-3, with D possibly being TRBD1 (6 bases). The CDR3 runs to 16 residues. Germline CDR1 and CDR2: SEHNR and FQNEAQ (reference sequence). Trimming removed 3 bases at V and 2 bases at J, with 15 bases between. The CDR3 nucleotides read TGTGCCAGCAGCTTCCTCGGGACACAAGTCACAGATACGCAGTATTTT. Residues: CASSFLGTQVTDTQYF. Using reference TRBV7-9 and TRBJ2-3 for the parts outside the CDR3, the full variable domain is DTGVSQNPRHKITKRGQNVTFRCDPISEHNRLYWYRQTLGQGPEFLTYFQNEAQLEKSRLLSDRFSAERPKGSFSTLEIQRTEQGDSAMYLCASSFLGTQVTDTQYFGPGTRLTVL.

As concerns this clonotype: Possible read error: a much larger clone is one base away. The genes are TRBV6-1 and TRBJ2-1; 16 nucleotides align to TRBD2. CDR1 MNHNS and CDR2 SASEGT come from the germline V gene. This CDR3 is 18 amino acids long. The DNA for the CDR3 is TGTGTCAGCGAGGGACTAGCGGGGGGGGCAAGCTCCTACAATGAGCAGTTCTTC. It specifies CVSEGLAGGASSYNEQFF.

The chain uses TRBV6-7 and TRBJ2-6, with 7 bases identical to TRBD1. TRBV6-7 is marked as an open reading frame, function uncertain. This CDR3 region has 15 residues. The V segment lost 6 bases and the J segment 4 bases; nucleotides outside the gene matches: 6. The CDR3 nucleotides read TGTGCCAGCAGCCCGACAGGGACCGGGGCCAACGTCCTGACTTTC. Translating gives CASSPTGTGANVLTF.

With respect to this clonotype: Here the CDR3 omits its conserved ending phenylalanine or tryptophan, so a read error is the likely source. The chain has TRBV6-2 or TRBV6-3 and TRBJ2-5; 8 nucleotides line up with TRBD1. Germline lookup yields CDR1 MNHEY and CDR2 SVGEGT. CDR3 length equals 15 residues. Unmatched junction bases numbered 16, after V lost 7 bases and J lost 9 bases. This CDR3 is CASNRQGRGQLAQYL. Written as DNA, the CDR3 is TGTGCCAGCAATCGACAGGGGAGAGGACAGCTGGCCCAGTACTTA.

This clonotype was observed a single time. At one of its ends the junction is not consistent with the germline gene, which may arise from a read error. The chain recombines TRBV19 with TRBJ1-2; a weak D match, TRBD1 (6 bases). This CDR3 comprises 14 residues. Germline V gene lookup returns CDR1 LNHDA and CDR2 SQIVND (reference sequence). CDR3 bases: TGTGCCAGTAGTACTGCAGGGGCCGACTATGGCTCCACCTTC. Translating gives CASSTAGADYGSTF.

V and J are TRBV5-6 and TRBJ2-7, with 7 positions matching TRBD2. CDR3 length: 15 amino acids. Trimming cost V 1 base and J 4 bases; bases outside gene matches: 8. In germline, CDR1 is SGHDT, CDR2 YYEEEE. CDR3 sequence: CASSLWGGVHYEQYF. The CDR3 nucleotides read TGTGCCAGCAGCTTGTGGGGGGGGGTTCATTACGAGCAGTACTTC. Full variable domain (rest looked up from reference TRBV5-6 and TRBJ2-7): DAGVTQSPTHLIKTRGQQVTLRCSPKSGHDTVSWYQQALGQGPQFIFQYYEEEERQRGNFPDRFSGHQFPNYSSELNVNALLLGDSALYLCASSLWGGVHYEQYFGPGTRLTVT.

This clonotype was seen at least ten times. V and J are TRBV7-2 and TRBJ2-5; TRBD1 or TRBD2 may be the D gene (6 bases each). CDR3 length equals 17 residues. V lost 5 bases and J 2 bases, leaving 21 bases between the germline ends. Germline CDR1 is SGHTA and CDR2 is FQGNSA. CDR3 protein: CASSPQLTGTGQETQYF. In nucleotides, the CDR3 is TGTGCCAGCAGCCCCCAGCTAACAGGGACTGGTCAAGAGACCCAGTACTTC.

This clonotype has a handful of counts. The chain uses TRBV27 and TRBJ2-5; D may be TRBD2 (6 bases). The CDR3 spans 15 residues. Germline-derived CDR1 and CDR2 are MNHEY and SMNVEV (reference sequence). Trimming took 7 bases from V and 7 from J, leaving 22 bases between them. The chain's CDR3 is CASTRRQRLGGTQYF. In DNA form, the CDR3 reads TGTGCCAGCACCCGTCGACAGAGATTGGGAGGGACCCAGTACTTC.

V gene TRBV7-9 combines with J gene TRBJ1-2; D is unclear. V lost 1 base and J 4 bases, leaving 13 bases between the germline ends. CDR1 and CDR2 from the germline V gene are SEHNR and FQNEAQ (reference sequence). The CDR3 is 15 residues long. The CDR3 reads CASSLGTFPAYGYTF. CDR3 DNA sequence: TGTGCCAGCAGCTTAGGGACGTTTCCCGCCTATGGCTACACCTTC.

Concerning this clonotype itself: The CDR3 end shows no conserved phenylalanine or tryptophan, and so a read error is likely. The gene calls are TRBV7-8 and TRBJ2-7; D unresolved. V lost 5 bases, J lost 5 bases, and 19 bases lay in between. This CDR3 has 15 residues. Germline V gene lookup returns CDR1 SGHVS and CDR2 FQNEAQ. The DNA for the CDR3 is TGTGCCAGCAGCACCGCCAGCACCCTTCTGGACGAGCAGTACCTC. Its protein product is CASSTASTLLDEQYL.

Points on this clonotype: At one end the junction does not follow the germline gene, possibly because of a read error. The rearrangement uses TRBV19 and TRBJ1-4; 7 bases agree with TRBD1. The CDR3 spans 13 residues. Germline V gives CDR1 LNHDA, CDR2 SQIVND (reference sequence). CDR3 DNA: TGTGCCAGTGCCCAAGGGGGCAATGAAAAACTGTTGTTT. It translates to CASAQGGNEKLLF.

The CDR3: CSARVATGGNNQPQHF. CDR3 DNA sequence: TGCAGTGCTAGAGTAGCAACAGGGGGCAATAATCAGCCCCAGCATTTT. This sequence joins TRBV20-1 and TRBJ1-5; 9 nucleotides match TRBD1. Per germline, CDR1 DFQATT and CDR2 SNEGSKA (reference sequence). The junction had 8 bases not matched to a gene; V was cut back by 1 base and J by 4 bases. This CDR3 is 16 amino acids long.

Here the CDR3 reads CASDSDRDYGYTF. The CDR3 DNA is TGTGCCAGTGACTCGGACAGGGACTATGGCTACACCTTC. The chain is built from TRBV7-9 and TRBJ1-2; 8 nucleotides line up with TRBD1. Germline CDR1 SEHNR, CDR2 FQNEAQ (reference sequence). V was clipped by 9 bases and J by 3 bases; unmatched bases: 6. The CDR3 extends over 13 amino acids.

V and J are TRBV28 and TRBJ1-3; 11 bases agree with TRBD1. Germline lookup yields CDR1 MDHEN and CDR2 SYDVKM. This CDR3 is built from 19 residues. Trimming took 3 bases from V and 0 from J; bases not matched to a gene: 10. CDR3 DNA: TGTGCCAGCAGTTTCCACGGACAGGGGGCGACAAGCTCTGGAAACACCATATATTTT. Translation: CASSFHGQGATSSGNTIYF. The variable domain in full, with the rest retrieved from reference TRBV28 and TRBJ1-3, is DVKVTQSSRYLVKRTGEKVFLECVQDMDHENMFWYRQDPGLGLRLIYFSYDVKMKEKGDIPEGYSVSREKKERFSLILESASTNQTSMYLCASSFHGQGATSSGNTIYFGEGSWLTVV.

The CDR3 is CASSQGGYNGYTF. The CDR3 DNA follows: TGCGCCAGCAGCCAGGGGGGTTACAATGGCTACACCTTC. J is TRBJ1-2 and V is TRBV4-1, with TRBD1 as a possible D gene (5 bases). CDR1 MGHRA and CDR2 YSYEKL come from the germline V gene. V was cut by 3 bases and J by 6 bases, with 11 bases left in between. This CDR3 has 13 residues.

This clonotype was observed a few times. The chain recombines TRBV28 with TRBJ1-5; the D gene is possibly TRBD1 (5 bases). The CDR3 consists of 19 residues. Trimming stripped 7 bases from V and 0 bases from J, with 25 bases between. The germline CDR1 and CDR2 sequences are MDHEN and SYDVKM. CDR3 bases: TGTGCCAGCACCACCCGACAGCTTTTAAAAGATAATAGCAATCAGCCCCAGCATTTT. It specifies CASTTRQLLKDNSNQPQHF.

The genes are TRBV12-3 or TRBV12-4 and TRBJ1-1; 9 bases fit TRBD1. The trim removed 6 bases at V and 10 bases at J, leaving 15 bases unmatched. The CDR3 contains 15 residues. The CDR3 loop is CASSLTGGFAGRAFF. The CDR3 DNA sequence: TGTGCCAGCAGCCTCACAGGGGGCTTTGCGGGAAGAGCTTTCTTT.

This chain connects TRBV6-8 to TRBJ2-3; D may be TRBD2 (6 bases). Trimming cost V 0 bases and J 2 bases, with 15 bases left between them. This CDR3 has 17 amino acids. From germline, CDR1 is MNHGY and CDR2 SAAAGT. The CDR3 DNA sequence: TGTGCCAGCAGTTACTCACCCGGAATAGCGGCCACAGATACGCAGTATTTT. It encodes CASSYSPGIAATDTQYF.

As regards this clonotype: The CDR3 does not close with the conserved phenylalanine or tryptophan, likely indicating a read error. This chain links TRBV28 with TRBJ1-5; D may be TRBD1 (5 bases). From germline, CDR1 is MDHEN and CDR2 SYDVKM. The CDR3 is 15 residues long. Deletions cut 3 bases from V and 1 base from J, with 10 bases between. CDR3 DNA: TGTGCCAGCAGTTTTTCGGGGGGAAGCAATCAGCCCCAGCATTAT. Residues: CASSFSGGSNQPQHY.

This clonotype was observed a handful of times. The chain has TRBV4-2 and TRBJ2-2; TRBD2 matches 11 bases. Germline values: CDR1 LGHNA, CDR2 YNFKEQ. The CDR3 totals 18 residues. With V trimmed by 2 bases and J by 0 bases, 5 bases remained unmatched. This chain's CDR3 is CASSQLPSGGTNTGELFF. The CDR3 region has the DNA TGTGCCAGCAGCCAATTACCTAGCGGGGGGACGAACACCGGGGAGCTGTTTTTT.

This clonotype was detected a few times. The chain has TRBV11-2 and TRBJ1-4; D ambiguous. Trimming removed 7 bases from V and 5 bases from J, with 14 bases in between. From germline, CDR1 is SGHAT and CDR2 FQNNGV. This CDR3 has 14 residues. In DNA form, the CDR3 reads TGTGCCAGCACCCCAGGACCCCTCAATGAAAAACTGTTTTTT. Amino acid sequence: CASTPGPLNEKLFF.

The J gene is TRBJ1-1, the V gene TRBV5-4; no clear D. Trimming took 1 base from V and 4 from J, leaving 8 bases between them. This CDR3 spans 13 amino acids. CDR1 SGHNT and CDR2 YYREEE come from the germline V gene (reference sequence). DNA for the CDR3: TGTGCCAGCAGCTTGTGGGGAGGCACTGAAGCTTTCTTT. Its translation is CASSLWGGTEAFF.

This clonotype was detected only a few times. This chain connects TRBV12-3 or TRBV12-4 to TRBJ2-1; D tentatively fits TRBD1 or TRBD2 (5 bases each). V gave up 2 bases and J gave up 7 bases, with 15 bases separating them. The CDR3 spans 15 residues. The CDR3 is CASSLYRGGINEQFF. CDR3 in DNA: TGTGCCAGCAGTTTATACCGGGGCGGTATAAATGAGCAGTTCTTC.

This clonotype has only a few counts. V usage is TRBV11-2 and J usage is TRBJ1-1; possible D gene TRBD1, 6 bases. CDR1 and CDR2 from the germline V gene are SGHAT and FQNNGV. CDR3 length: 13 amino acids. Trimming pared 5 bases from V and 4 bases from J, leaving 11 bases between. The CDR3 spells CASSPWTATEAFF. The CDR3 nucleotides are TGTGCCAGCAGCCCTTGGACAGCCACTGAAGCTTTCTTT.